This record looks at one TCR beta chain sequence and its context. What it recognizes is unknown. One end of the junction fails to match germline, which may point to a read error. This specimen comes from a study of cytomegalovirus exposure and HLA in healthy donors. Study details: The Caucasian-associated ancestry cluster held 65% to 85% of roughly 370 genotyped donors. General observations from the study: Sequencing had likely introduced a cluster of highly shared sequence variants as an artifact. Sequences of the TCR beta chain were said to predict the HLA-A and HLA-B alleles of most subjects accurately.

Likely unrecorded immune exposures existed in these nominally healthy donors. The germline V gene has CDR1 MNHNY and CDR2 SVGAGI (reference sequence). The CDR3 totals 14 residues. Use of 60 Vbeta and 13 Jbeta primers characterized the PCR. Using immunoSEQ multiplex PCR, the repertoire was profiled, and TCRdb retains in-frame clones only, with some absent. The sample has 130,000 to 150,000 clones; over 75% are singletons. Sequencing used PBMCs. The origin of this receptor is a man aged 25 to 45 in good health and CMV-seronegative. V usage is TRBV6-6 and J usage is TRBJ1-1; 7 bases are shared with TRBD1. The CDR3 protein is CASSYRRGNAEAFF. For the CDR3, the DNA is TGTGCCAGCAGTTACCGCAGGGGGAACGCTGAAGCTTTCTTT.